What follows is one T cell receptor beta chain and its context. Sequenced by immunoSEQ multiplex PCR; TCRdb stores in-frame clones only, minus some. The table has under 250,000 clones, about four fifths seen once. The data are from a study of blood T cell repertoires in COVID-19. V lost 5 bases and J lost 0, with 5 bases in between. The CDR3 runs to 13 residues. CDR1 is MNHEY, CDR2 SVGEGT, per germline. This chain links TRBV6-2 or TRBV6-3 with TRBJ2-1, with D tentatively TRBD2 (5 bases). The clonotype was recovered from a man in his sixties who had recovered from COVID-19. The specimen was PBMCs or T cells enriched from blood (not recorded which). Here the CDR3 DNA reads TGTGCCAGCAGTCGGGACTCCTACAATGAGCAGTTCTTC. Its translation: CASSRDSYNEQFF.